In this sample, the clone carrying this T cell receptor (beta chain) turned up once. What it recognizes is unknown. This sample is part of a study of T cell responses to AZD1222 COVID-19 vaccine. Germline V gene lookup returns CDR1 LNHDA and CDR2 SQIVND (reference sequence). The CDR3 consists of 15 residues. V lost 0 bases and J lost 8; bases outside the gene matches: 7. TCRdb's copy holds only in-frame clones and misses some; the assay was immunoSEQ multiplex PCR. The sample shows approximately 130,000 clones, around 85% of them seen only once. Points from the study as a whole: The span of vaccine-associated CD4 TCRs extended across spike, with dominance at 160-218 and 743-854. None of the repertoires were sampled until the peak T cell response had passed. Baseline seropositivity characterized only a handful of AZD1222 recipients. The donors showed a predominance of white British ancestry and of females, with possible underestimation of clonal diversity.

Sequencing was performed on peripheral blood, taken 28 days after the second dose of the MenACWY control vaccine. This TCR derives from an adult who received the MenACWY meningococcal vaccine as a control. The chain couples TRBV19 to TRBJ1-2; 9 bases match TRBD1. The CDR3 sequence is CASSIDNRGREGYTF. The CDR3 bases are TGTGCCAGTAGTATAGACAACAGGGGGCGCGAAGGCTACACCTTC.